This T cell receptor (beta chain) was captured by sequencing in a study of blood T cell repertoires in COVID-19. Participants, roughly 18 to 100 years old, spanned 25 or so US areas. In Cohort 3, a recovered donor had either two negative PCRs, clearance, or symptom resolution. Germline values: CDR1 SGHNT, CDR2 YYREEE (reference sequence). J gave up 2 bases and V 0 bases, and 10 bases lay outside the gene matches. CDR3 length: 17 amino acids. Authors' methods: The assay estimated nucleated cells by amplifying reference gene primers. Here immunoSEQ multiplex PCR was the method, and the copy in TCRdb shows in-frame clones only, minus some. That table gives V, J and clone size, and the DNA gave D and trimming. Among approximately 210,000 clones, 82% were seen once, and the ten largest hold about 3.7%.

This sequence originates from a woman in her sixties who had recovered from COVID-19. Sequencing was performed on PBMCs or T cells enriched from blood (not recorded which). The gene calls are TRBV5-4 and TRBJ2-7; 8 nucleotides agree with TRBD2. CDR3: CASSLGGRAGGAYEQYF. The CDR3 DNA is TGTGCCAGCAGCTTGGGGGGTAGGGCGGGAGGCGCCTACGAGCAGTACTTC.